Below, 22 T cell receptor beta chains from the same sample are listed, as sequenced in a study of blood T cell repertoires in COVID-19. Sequenced by immunoSEQ multiplex PCR; TCRdb stores in-frame clones only, minus some. The table records 150,000 to 200,000 clones, more than 75% of them present only once. The specimen sequenced was peripheral blood. The source of these receptors is a woman in her seventies with COVID-19, enrolled during active disease.

This clone appeared a single time. The chain uses TRBV19 and TRBJ1-5; weak D call: TRBD1 (5 bases). V was shortened by 1 base and J by 6 bases, with 13 bases between the two germline ends. The CDR3 loop spans 15 amino acids. Germline V gene lookup returns CDR1 LNHDA and CDR2 SQIVND (reference sequence). The CDR3 DNA reads TGTGCCAGTAGTATAGGACAGACGGGTGGTCAGCCCCAGCATTTT. It yields the protein CASSIGQTGGQPQHF.

The chain recombines TRBV25-1 with TRBJ1-4; TRBD1 agrees at 7 bases. The CDR3 spans 15 residues. J lost 0 bases, V lost 4 bases, and 2 bases had no gene match. Germline V gene sequence: CDR1 MGHDK, CDR2 SYGVNS. CDR3 sequence reads: CASSVGTATNEKLFF. Written as DNA, the CDR3 is TGTGCCAGCAGTGTCGGGACAGCAACTAATGAAAAACTGTTTTTT.

J is TRBJ2-7 and V is TRBV6-5; TRBD2 matches at 10 bases. The V gene end was trimmed by 5 bases and the J gene end by 7 bases; junction bases not matched to a gene: 8. The CDR3 contains 14 residues. The germline CDR1 and CDR2 sequences are MNHEY and SVGAGI. As DNA, the CDR3 is TGTGCCAGCAGTAGGACTAGCGGAGTGGGGGAGCAGTACTTC. This encodes CASSRTSGVGEQYF.

The chain carries TRBV11-2 and TRBJ2-1; TRBD2 might be the D (6 bases). The CDR3 totals 15 residues. Per the germline V gene, CDR1 is SGHAT and CDR2 is FQNNGV. V was trimmed by 0 bases and J by 0 bases, leaving 6 bases between them. The CDR3 DNA reads TGTGCCAGCAGCTTAGACGGGAGCTCCTACAATGAGCAGTTCTTC. The encoded protein is CASSLDGSSYNEQFF.

This chain connects TRBV3-1 (or the pseudogene TRBV3-2) to TRBJ2-7; D is perhaps TRBD2 (6 bases). Per the germline V gene, CDR1 is LGHDT and CDR2 is YNNKEL (reference sequence). V lost 4 bases and J 3 bases, leaving 13 bases between the germline ends. The CDR3 runs to 14 residues. The CDR3 DNA is TGTGCCAGCAGCCCGCCGGGGGTAATCTACGAGCAGTACTTC. Its translation: CASSPPGVIYEQYF.

The chain combines TRBV19 with TRBJ2-4; D gene unclear. The CDR3 runs 14 residues. CDR1 and CDR2 from the germline V gene are LNHDA and SQIVND (reference sequence). V lost 3 bases and J 0 bases, leaving 6 bases between the germline ends. CDR3 in amino acids: CASSIGVAKNIQYF. The CDR3 DNA is TGTGCCAGTAGTATTGGAGTAGCCAAAAACATTCAGTACTTC.

The chain employs TRBV19 and TRBJ2-1, with 7 bases identical to TRBD1. The CDR3 has 16 amino acids. Germline V lookup: CDR1 LNHDA, CDR2 SQIVND (reference sequence). The V segment lost 1 base and the J segment 3 bases; nucleotides outside the gene matches: 6. In DNA form, the CDR3 reads TGTGCCAGTAGTATAGTAAGGGGGCGTAGCTACAATGAGCAGTTCTTC. Protein product: CASSIVRGRSYNEQFF.

This clone was counted between two and nine times. V gene TRBV4-3 combines with J gene TRBJ1-6; no clear D gene. The V gene's germline CDR1 is LGHNA and CDR2 YSLEER. The CDR3 spans 12 residues. V was clipped by 1 base and J by 7 bases, with 2 bases between them. The CDR3: CASSQVNSPLHF. The CDR3 DNA reads as TGCGCCAGCAGCCAAGTAAATTCACCCCTCCACTTT.

The chain is built from TRBV11-2 and TRBJ2-5; 7 bases align to TRBD1. CDR1 is SGHAT and CDR2 is FQNNGV in the germline V gene. The J segment lost 4 bases and the V segment lost 5 bases, leaving 7 bases of the junction unmatched. This CDR3 region has 14 residues. DNA of the CDR3: TGTGCCAGCAGCCATACAGGGGCTCGAGAGACCCAGTACTTC. Translating gives CASSHTGARETQYF. Complete variable domain (other parts from reference TRBV11-2 and TRBJ2-5): EAGVAQSPRYKIIEKRQSVAFWCNPISGHATLYWYQQILGQGPKLLIQFQNNGVVDDSQLPKDRFSAERLKGVDSTLKIQPAKLEDSAVYLCASSHTGARETQYFGPGTRLLVL.

The chain combines TRBV6-5 with TRBJ2-1; TRBD1 agrees at 7 bases. CDR3 length: 13 residues. V gave up 6 bases and J gave up 6 bases; unmatched junction bases: 5. CDR1 and CDR2 (germline): MNHEY, SVGAGI. CDR3 in amino acids: CASRRQGSNEQFF. In DNA form, the CDR3 reads TGTGCCAGCAGACGACAGGGTTCCAATGAGCAGTTCTTC.

This clone was seen just once. In DNA, the CDR3 is TGTGCCAGTAGTTGGACAACCTCCTACGAGCAGTACTTC. Translated: CASSWTTSYEQYF. The chain carries TRBV19 and TRBJ2-7, with TRBD1 as a possible D gene (5 bases). Trimming stripped 5 bases from V and 0 bases from J, with 8 bases between. Per germline, CDR1 LNHDA and CDR2 SQIVND (reference sequence). The CDR3 sequence is 13 residues long.

CDR3 DNA: TGTGCCAGCTCACCGGGACAGTTTAATTCACCCCTCCACTTT. It is translated as CASSPGQFNSPLHF. The chain employs TRBV18 and TRBJ1-6; 7 bases map to TRBD1. The CDR3 contains 14 residues. CDR1 and CDR2 (germline): KGHSH, LQKENI. Losses at the gene ends were 3 bases for V and 6 bases for J; bases not matched to a gene: 2.

The V call is TRBV5-6, the J call TRBJ2-5; 9 nucleotides agree with TRBD2. Germline CDR1 and CDR2: SGHDT and YYEEEE. The V segment lost 0 bases and the J segment 1 base; nucleotides outside the gene matches: 7. There are 17 residues in the CDR3. CDR3 amino acids: CASSLAVASGTQETQYF. As DNA, the CDR3 is TGTGCCAGCAGCTTGGCCGTGGCTAGCGGGACCCAAGAGACCCAGTACTTC.

The chain links TRBV10-2 to TRBJ1-2, with 9 bases fitting TRBD1. V was pared by 8 bases and J by 4 bases, with 2 bases of the junction left unmatched. Germline loops: CDR1 WSHSY, CDR2 SAAADI. CDR3 size: 12 residues. In nucleotides, the CDR3 is TGCGCCAGCGGGACAGGGATCTATGGCTACACCTTC. This gives the protein CASGTGIYGYTF.

The V gene is TRBV5-5, the J gene TRBJ1-2; 7 bases fit TRBD1. The germline V gene encodes CDR1 SGHKS and CDR2 YYEKEE (reference sequence). This CDR3 is built from 13 residues. V dropped 4 bases and J dropped 8; count of bases not matched to a gene: 8. As DNA, the CDR3 is TGTGCCAGCAGCCGTCAGGGGGACGGGGGCTACACCTTC. This sequence encodes CASSRQGDGGYTF.

This chain links TRBV7-9 with TRBJ1-1; a possible D gene is TRBD1 (5 bases). Trimming took 4 bases from V and 4 from J, leaving 19 bases between them. The CDR3 is 16 amino acids. Germline V CDR1 and CDR2: SEHNR, FQNEAQ (reference sequence). The CDR3 DNA follows: TGTGCCAGCAGCTCCGCGGGGCTGAGGAGGCGCACTGAAGCTTTCTTT. Its translation: CASSSAGLRRRTEAFF.

A few counts support this clone. The chain links TRBV30 to TRBJ2-3; D is ambiguous. This CDR3 contains 16 residues. Germline CDR1 is GTSNPN and CDR2 is SVGIG (reference sequence). Trimming left V 2 bases short and J 0 bases short, with 15 bases between. CDR3 in DNA: TGTGCCTGGAGTCCCGGTAGAGGAACTAGCACAGATACGCAGTATTTT. Translation gives CAWSPGRGTSTDTQYF.

This sequence joins TRBV5-1 and TRBJ2-3; possible D gene TRBD2, 6 bases. Germline CDR1 and CDR2: SGHRS and YFSETQ. The V and J ends lost 7 bases and 2 bases respectively, with 14 bases between them. The CDR3 is 14 amino acids. As DNA, the CDR3 is TGCGCCAGCCGACTAGTACCCCACACAGATACGCAGTATTTT. It codes for CASRLVPHTDTQYF.

V usage is TRBV19 and J usage is TRBJ2-5; D is perhaps TRBD2 (5 bases). The CDR3 runs 13 residues. The V and J ends lost 3 bases and 8 bases respectively, with 13 bases between them. The germline V gene encodes CDR1 LNHDA and CDR2 SQIVND (reference sequence). The CDR3 nucleotides are TGTGCCAGTAGTATTCGAGGGAGTGGCACCCAGTACTTC. This codes for CASSIRGSGTQYF.

V usage is TRBV6-2 or TRBV6-3 and J usage is TRBJ2-7, with D possibly matching TRBD2 (5 bases). The CDR3 is made up of 13 amino acids. Looked up from germline, CDR1 is MNHEY and CDR2 is SVGEGT. With 5 bases removed from V and 0 bases from J, the gap between germline ends came to 8 bases. CDR3 protein: CASSRGTSYEQYF. The DNA for the CDR3 is TGTGCCAGCAGTCGGGGTACCTCCTACGAGCAGTACTTC.

The CDR3 sequence is CASSSGQFPPYEQYF. The CDR3, as DNA: TGTGCCAGCAGCTCGGGACAGTTTCCTCCCTACGAGCAGTACTTC. The genes are TRBV11-3 and TRBJ2-7; 7 positions agree with TRBD1. The CDR3 is made up of 15 amino acids. The J segment lost 2 bases and the V segment lost 4 bases, leaving 8 bases of the junction unmatched. The germline V gene has CDR1 SGHNT and CDR2 YENEEA.

This rearrangement joins TRBV5-1 to TRBJ1-1; TRBD1 is a possible D gene (6 bases). This CDR3 is built from 14 residues. Per the germline V gene, CDR1 is SGHRS and CDR2 is YFSETQ. The V end lost 2 bases, the J end lost 4 bases, and 12 bases lay between the germline ends. In nucleotides, the CDR3 is TGCGCCAGCAGCTTCCAGGGGAGTGGCACTGAAGCTTTCTTT. Translated: CASSFQGSGTEAFF.